The 17 T cell receptor beta chains below come from one sample, sequenced in a study of blood T cell repertoires in COVID-19. Clones were sequenced by immunoSEQ multiplex PCR, and TCRdb holds only the in-frame ones, with some missing. Seen here are about 80,000 clones, around 83% observed once, and the top ten hold over 35%. The sample was peripheral blood. The receptors stem from a man older than 75 with active or convalescent COVID-19.

This clone came up a few times. The rearrangement uses TRBV19 and TRBJ2-2; D might be TRBD1 (6 bases). The CDR3 spans 15 residues. V was trimmed by 0 bases and J by 3 bases, leaving 8 bases between them. The V gene's germline CDR1 is LNHDA and CDR2 SQIVND (reference sequence). DNA for the CDR3: TGTGCCAGTAGTATAGACTGGGGGCACACCGGGGAGCTGTTTTTT. This codes for CASSIDWGHTGELFF. The full variable domain, its missing parts supplied by reference TRBV19 and TRBJ2-2, is DGGITQSPKYLFRKEGQNVTLSCEQNLNHDAMYWYRQDPGQGLRLIYYSQIVNDFQKGDIAEGYSVSREKKESFPLTVTSAQKNPTAFYLCASSIDWGHTGELFFGEGSRLTVL.

The chain recombines TRBV7-9 with TRBJ2-5, with 9 positions matching TRBD2. The CDR3 has 14 amino acids. Germline CDR1 and CDR2: SEHNR and FQNEAQ (reference sequence). V gave up 8 bases and J gave up 9 bases; unmatched junction bases: 13. CDR3 in DNA: TGTGCCAGCTCCTCGGGTAGCGGGAGCGGGGCCCAGTACTTC. The encoded protein is CASSSGSGSGAQYF.

The chain couples TRBV15 to TRBJ2-3, with D hard to call. Germline lookup yields CDR1 LNHNV and CDR2 YYDKDF (reference sequence). The V gene lost 6 bases and the J gene lost 0 bases, with 13 bases spanning the gap. The CDR3 covers 15 residues. The CDR3 bases are TGTGCCACCAGGGAGCGAACCGCTAGCACAGATACGCAGTATTTT. Translation gives CATRERTASTDTQYF.

This chain connects TRBV12-3 or TRBV12-4 to TRBJ2-5; TRBD1 is a possible D gene (6 bases). V dropped 9 bases and J dropped 4 bases, with 15 bases sitting between them. The CDR3 is 13 residues long. The CDR3 bases are TGTGCCAGTTCCCGACAGGCCCCAGAGACCCAGTACTTC. Its translation is CASSRQAPETQYF.

The chain combines TRBV11-2 with TRBJ1-1; no clear D gene. The CDR3 is made up of 13 amino acids. CDR1 and CDR2 (germline): SGHAT, FQNNGV. The ends were cut back, 3 bases at V and 5 bases at J, with 10 bases in the middle. CDR3 protein: CASSFSGSTEAFF. CDR3 nucleotide sequence: TGTGCCAGCAGCTTTTCTGGGAGTACTGAAGCTTTCTTT.

The chain joins TRBV5-4 to TRBJ2-3; no clear D. The CDR3 totals 14 residues. The germline CDR1 and CDR2 sequences are SGHNT and YYREEE (reference sequence). Trimming left V 0 bases short and J 0 bases short, with 5 bases between. The CDR3 bases are TGTGCCAGCAGCTTGGACACGAGCACAGATACGCAGTATTTT. It is translated as CASSLDTSTDTQYF.

V and J are TRBV4-1 and TRBJ2-7; possible D gene TRBD1, 6 bases. Trimming removed 2 bases from V and 7 bases from J, with 15 bases in between. The CDR3 consists of 14 residues. Germline CDR1 MGHRA, CDR2 YSYEKL. CDR3 DNA: TGCGCCAGCAGCCAACTGATACAGGGTCGTGAGCAGTACTTC. Translated: CASSQLIQGREQYF.

The chain joins TRBV4-1 to TRBJ1-3; D perhaps matches TRBD1 (5 bases). This CDR3 region has 14 residues. Trimming removed 3 bases at V and 8 bases at J, with 14 bases between. Germline CDR1 and CDR2: MGHRA and YSYEKL. The CDR3 reads CASSHAGYGDTIYF. CDR3 nucleotides: TGCGCCAGCAGCCACGCAGGGTATGGGGACACCATATATTTT.

V is TRBV21-1 and J is TRBJ2-3; TRBD2, the table's D call, lacks a check against the DNA. TRBV21-1 is designated a pseudogene. The CDR3 contains 15 residues. The CDR3 loop is CASNLNPGLTDTQYF. DNA for the CDR3: TGTGCCAGCAACCTAAACCCGGGACTTACAGATACGCAGTATTTT.

CDR3 in amino acids: CASSLDREGYTF. The CDR3 DNA is TGCGCCAGCAGCTTGGACAGGGAGGGCTACACCTTC. The V gene is TRBV5-1, the J gene TRBJ1-2; D is possibly TRBD1 (6 bases). Per the germline V gene, CDR1 is SGHRS and CDR2 is YFSETQ. The CDR3 covers 12 residues. V dropped 0 bases and J dropped 8 bases, with 8 bases sitting between them.

V and J are TRBV5-1 and TRBJ2-5; 10 bases map to TRBD2. The CDR3 length is 16 residues. Trimming cost V 1 base and J 5 bases; bases outside gene matches: 8. CDR1 SGHRS and CDR2 YFSETQ come from the germline V gene. The CDR3, as DNA: TGCGCCAGCAGCTTGAACGCCCTAGCGGGGGAGGAGACCCAGTACTTC. Its protein product is CASSLNALAGEETQYF.

The chain recombines TRBV21-1 with TRBJ2-6; the table calls TRBD1, which could not be checked here. TRBV21-1 is a pseudogene segment. The CDR3 loop spans 19 amino acids. The CDR3 loop reads CASSKTAPGARYGANVLTF. The CDR3 DNA follows: TGTGCCAGCAGCAAAACGGCCCCAGGGGCGCGTTATGGGGCCAACGTCCTGACTTTC.

This chain uses TRBV3-1 (or the pseudogene TRBV3-2) with TRBJ1-1; 10 nucleotides match TRBD1. The CDR3 consists of 16 residues. Germline V lookup: CDR1 LGHDT, CDR2 YNNKEL (reference sequence). V was clipped by 0 bases and J by 5 bases; unmatched bases: 6. Here the CDR3 DNA reads TGTGCCAGCAGCCAAGACCGGGGGACAGGGGTTACTGAAGCTTTCTTT. Protein sequence: CASSQDRGTGVTEAFF.

In this sample, this clone turned up once. V gene TRBV11-2 combines with J gene TRBJ2-7, with 11 bases aligning to TRBD2. Germline-derived CDR1 and CDR2 are SGHAT and FQNNGV. The CDR3 is made up of 15 amino acids. The V segment lost 6 bases and the J segment 4 bases; nucleotides outside the gene matches: 8. DNA for the CDR3: TGTGCCAGCAGTCGGGCTAGCGGGGGGTTTTACGAGCAGTACTTC. It translates to CASSRASGGFYEQYF.

The chain links TRBV19 to TRBJ2-5; TRBD1 matches 11 bases. This CDR3 comprises 15 residues. Unmatched junction bases numbered 6, after V lost 5 bases and J lost 4 bases. Germline V gene lookup returns CDR1 LNHDA and CDR2 SQIVND (reference sequence). This CDR3 is CASSAGQGVGETQYF. The CDR3 DNA reads as TGTGCCAGTAGTGCGGGACAGGGGGTCGGAGAGACCCAGTACTTC.

The chain is built from TRBV19 and TRBJ1-1; TRBD1 is a possible D gene (5 bases). Germline V gives CDR1 LNHDA, CDR2 SQIVND (reference sequence). The length of the CDR3 is 13 residues. V gave up 1 base and J gave up 4 bases, with 7 bases separating them. The CDR3 bases are TGTGCCAGTAGTATAGTTGACAGCACTGAAGCTTTCTTT. It codes for CASSIVDSTEAFF. The full variable domain, rest sourced from reference TRBV19 and TRBJ1-1, is DGGITQSPKYLFRKEGQNVTLSCEQNLNHDAMYWYRQDPGQGLRLIYYSQIVNDFQKGDIAEGYSVSREKKESFPLTVTSAQKNPTAFYLCASSIVDSTEAFFGQGTRLTVV.

The chain links TRBV28 to TRBJ2-7; 7 nucleotides line up with TRBD2. This CDR3 region has 12 residues. Germline V gene lookup returns CDR1 MDHEN and CDR2 SYDVKM. CDR3 amino acids: CSETSHQYEQYF. The CDR3 coding sequence is TGTTCCGAGACTAGCCACCAATACGAGCAGTACTTC. Variable domain in full (rest from reference TRBV28 and TRBJ2-7): DVKVTQSSRYLVKRTGEKVFLECVQDMDHENMFWYRQDPGLGLRLIYFSYDVKMKEKGDIPEGYSVSREKKERFSLILESASTNQTSMYLCSETSHQYEQYFGPGTRLTVT.